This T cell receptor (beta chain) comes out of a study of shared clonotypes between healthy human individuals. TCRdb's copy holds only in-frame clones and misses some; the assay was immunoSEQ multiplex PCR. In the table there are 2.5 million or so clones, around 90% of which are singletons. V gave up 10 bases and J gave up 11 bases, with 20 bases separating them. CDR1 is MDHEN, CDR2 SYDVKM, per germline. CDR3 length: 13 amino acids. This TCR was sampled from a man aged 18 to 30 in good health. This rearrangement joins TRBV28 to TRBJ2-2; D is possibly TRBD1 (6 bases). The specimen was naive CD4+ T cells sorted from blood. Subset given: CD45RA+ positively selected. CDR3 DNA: TGTGCCACCGAAGGGACAAAGATTAAAGAGCTGTTTTTT. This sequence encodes CATEGTKIKELFF.